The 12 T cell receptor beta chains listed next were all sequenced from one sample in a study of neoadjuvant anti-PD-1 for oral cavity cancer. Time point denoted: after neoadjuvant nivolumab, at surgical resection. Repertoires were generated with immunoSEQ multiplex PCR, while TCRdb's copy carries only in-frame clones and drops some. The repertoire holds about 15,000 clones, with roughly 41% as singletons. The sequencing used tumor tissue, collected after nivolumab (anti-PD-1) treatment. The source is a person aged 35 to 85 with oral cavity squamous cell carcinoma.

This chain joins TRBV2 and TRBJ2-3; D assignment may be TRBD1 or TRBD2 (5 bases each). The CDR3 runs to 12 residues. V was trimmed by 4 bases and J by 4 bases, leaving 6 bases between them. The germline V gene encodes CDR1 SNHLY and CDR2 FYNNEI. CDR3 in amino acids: CASSGGADTQYF. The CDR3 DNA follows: TGTGCCAGCAGTGGAGGGGCAGATACGCAGTATTTT.

CDR3 coding DNA: TGCGCCAGCAGCCAAGATGCCCGGGATGGCGGCGAGCAGTACTTC. Its translation: CASSQDARDGGEQYF. The chain employs TRBV4-3 and TRBJ2-7; TRBD2 might be the D (5 bases). Per the germline V gene, CDR1 is LGHNA and CDR2 is YSLEER. The V end was cut by 0 bases, the J end by 6 bases, with 15 bases between. There are 15 residues in the CDR3.

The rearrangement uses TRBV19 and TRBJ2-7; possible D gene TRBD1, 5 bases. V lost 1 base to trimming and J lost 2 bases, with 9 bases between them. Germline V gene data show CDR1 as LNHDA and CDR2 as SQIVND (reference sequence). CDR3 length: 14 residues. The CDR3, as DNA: TGTGCCAGTAGTATAGTAGGACACCCCTACGAGCAGTACTTC. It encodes CASSIVGHPYEQYF.

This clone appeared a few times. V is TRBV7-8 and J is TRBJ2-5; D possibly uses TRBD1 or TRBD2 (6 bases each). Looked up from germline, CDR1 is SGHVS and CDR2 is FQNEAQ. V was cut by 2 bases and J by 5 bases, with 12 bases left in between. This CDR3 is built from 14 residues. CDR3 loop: CASSLMGGWETQYF. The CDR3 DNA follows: TGTGCCAGCAGCTTAATGGGGGGCTGGGAGACCCAGTACTTC. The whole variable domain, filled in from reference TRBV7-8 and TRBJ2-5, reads GAGVSQSPRYKVAKRGQDVALRCDPISGHVSLFWYQQALGQGPEFLTYFQNEAQLDKSGLPSDRFFAERPEGSVSTLKIQRTQQEDSAVYLCASSLMGGWETQYFGPGTRLLVL.

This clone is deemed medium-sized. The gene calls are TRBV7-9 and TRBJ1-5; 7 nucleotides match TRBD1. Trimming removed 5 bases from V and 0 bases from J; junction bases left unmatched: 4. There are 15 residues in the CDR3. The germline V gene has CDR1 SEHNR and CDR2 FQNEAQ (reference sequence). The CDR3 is CASSPDRNSNQPQHF. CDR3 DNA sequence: TGTGCCAGCAGCCCGGACAGGAATAGCAATCAGCCCCAGCATTTT.

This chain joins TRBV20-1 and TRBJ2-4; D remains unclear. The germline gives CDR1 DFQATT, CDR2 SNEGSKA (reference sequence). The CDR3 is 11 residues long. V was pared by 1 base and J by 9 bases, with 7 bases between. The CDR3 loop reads CSARVMGIQYF. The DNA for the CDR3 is TGCAGTGCTAGAGTTATGGGCATTCAGTACTTC.

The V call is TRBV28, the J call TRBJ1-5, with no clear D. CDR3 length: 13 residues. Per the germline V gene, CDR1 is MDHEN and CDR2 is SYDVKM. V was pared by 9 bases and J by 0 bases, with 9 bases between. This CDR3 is CASRANSNQPQHF. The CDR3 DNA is TGTGCCAGTAGGGCAAATAGCAATCAGCCCCAGCATTTT.

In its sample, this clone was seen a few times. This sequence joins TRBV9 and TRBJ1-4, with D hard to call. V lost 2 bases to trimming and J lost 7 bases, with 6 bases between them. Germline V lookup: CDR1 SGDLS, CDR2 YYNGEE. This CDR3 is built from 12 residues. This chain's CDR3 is CASSVSGEKLFF. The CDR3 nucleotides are TGTGCCAGCAGCGTGTCTGGTGAAAAACTGTTTTTT.

CDR3 protein: CASSTDRADGNEKLFF. The CDR3 nucleotides are TGTGCCAGCAGCACCGACAGGGCCGACGGAAATGAAAAACTGTTTTTT. V gene TRBV28 combines with J gene TRBJ1-4, with 7 bases lining up with TRBD1. Germline V gene lookup returns CDR1 MDHEN and CDR2 SYDVKM. V lost 6 bases and J lost 5; bases outside the gene matches: 12. The CDR3 extends over 16 amino acids. Full variable domain (outside the CDR3, taken from reference TRBV28 and TRBJ1-4): DVKVTQSSRYLVKRTGEKVFLECVQDMDHENMFWYRQDPGLGLRLIYFSYDVKMKEKGDIPEGYSVSREKKERFSLILESASTNQTSMYLCASSTDRADGNEKLFFGSGTQLSVL.

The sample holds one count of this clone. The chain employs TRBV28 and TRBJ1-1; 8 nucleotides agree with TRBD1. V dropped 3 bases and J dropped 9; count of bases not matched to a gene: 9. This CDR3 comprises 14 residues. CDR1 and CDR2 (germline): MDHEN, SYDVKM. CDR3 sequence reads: CASSFIATGGKAFF. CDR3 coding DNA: TGTGCCAGCAGTTTTATAGCCACAGGGGGGAAAGCTTTCTTT.

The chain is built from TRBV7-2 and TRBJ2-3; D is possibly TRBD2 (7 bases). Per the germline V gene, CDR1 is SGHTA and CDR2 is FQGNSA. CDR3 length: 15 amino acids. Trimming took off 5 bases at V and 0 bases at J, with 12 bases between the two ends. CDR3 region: CASSRAGASTDTQYF. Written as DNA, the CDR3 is TGTGCCAGCAGCAGGGCGGGGGCTAGCACAGATACGCAGTATTTT.

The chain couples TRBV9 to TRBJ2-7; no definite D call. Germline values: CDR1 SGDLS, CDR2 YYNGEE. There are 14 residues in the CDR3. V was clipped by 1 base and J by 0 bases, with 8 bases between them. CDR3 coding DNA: TGTGCCAGCAGCGTAAACAGCTTCTCCTACGAGCAGTACTTC. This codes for CASSVNSFSYEQYF.